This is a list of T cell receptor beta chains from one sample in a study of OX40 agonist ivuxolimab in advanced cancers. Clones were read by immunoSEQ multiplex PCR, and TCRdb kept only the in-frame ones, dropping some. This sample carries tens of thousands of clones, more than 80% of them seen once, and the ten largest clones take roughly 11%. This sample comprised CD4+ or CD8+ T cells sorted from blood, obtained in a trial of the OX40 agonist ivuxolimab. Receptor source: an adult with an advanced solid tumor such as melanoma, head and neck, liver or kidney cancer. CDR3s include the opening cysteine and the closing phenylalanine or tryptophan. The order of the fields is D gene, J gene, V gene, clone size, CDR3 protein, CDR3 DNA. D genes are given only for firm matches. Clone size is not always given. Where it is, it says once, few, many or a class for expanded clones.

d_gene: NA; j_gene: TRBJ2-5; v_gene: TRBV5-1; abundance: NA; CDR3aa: CASSLGGNQETQYF; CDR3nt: TGCGCCAGCAGCTTGGGAGGGAACCAAGAGACCCAGTACTTC
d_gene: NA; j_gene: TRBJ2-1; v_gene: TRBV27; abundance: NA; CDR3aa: CASSFTALYNEQFF; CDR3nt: TGTGCCAGCAGTTTTACGGCTTTGTACAATGAGCAGTTCTTC
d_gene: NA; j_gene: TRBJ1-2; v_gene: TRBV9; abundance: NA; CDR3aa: CASSVEGEPNYGYTF; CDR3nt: TGTGCCAGCAGCGTAGAGGGTGAGCCTAACTATGGCTACACCTTC
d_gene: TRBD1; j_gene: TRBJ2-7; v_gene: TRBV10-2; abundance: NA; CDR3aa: CASSEQGAYEQYF; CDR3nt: TGCGCCAGCAGTGAACAGGGGGCTTACGAGCAGTACTTC
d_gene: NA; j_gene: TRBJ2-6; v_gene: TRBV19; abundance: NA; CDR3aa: CAIGTETSGANVLTF; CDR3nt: TGTGCCATCGGGACGGAAACCTCTGGGGCCAACGTCCTGACTTTC
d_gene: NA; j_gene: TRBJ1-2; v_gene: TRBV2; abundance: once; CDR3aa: CASSDETGPTNYGYTF; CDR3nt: TGTGCCAGCAGTGATGAAACAGGGCCAACTAACTATGGCTACACCTTC
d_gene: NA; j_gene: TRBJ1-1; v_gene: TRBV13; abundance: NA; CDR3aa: CASSSQGNTEAFF; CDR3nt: TGTGCCAGCAGCTCACAGGGGAACACTGAAGCTTTCTTT
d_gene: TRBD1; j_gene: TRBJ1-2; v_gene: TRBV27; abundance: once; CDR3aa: CASSVTRTGAYGYTF; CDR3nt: TGTGCCAGCAGTGTGACCCGGACAGGGGCCTATGGCTACACCTTC
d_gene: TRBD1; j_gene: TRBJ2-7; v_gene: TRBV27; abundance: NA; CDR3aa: CASSGSGGFYEQYF; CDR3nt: TGTGCCAGCAGTGGGTCAGGGGGCTTTTACGAGCAGTACTTC
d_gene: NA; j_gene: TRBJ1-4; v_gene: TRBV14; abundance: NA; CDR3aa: CASSSTIGALVEKLFF; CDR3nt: TGTGCCAGCAGTTCTACAATCGGGGCCCTGGTAGAAAAACTGTTTTTT
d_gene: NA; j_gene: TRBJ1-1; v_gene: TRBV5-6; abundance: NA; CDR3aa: CASSLEGMNTEAFF; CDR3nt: TGTGCCAGCAGCTTGGAGGGGATGAACACTGAAGCTTTCTTT
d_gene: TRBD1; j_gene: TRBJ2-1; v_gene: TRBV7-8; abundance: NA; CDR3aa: CASSSWTGDYSYNEQFF; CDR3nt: TGTGCCAGCAGCTCCTGGACAGGGGACTACTCCTACAATGAGCAGTTCTTC
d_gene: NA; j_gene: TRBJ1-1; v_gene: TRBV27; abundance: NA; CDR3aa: CASSEGQNTEAFF; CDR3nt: TGTGCCAGCTCGGAGGGGCAGAACACTGAAGCTTTCTTT
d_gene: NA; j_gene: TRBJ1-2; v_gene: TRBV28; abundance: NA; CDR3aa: CASSLGQGANYGYTF; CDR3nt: TGTGCCAGCAGTCTAGGGCAGGGAGCTAACTATGGCTACACCTTC
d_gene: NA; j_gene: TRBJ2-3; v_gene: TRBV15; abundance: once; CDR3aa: CATSPDRNTQYF; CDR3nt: TGTGCCACCAGCCCGGACCGGAATACGCAGTATTTT
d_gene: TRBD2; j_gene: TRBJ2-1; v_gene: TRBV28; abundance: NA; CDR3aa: CASKTLAGAIGYEQFF; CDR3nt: TGTGCCAGCAAGACGCTAGCGGGAGCCATAGGTTATGAGCAGTTCTTC
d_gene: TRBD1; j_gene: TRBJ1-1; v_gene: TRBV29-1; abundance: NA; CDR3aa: CSVLTGIDTEAFF; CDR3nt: TGCAGCGTTCTGACAGGGATTGACACTGAAGCTTTCTTT
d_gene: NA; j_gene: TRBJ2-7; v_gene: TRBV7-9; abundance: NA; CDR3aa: CASSFRDTPYEQYF; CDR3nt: TGTGCCAGCAGCTTTAGGGACACACCTTACGAGCAGTACTTC
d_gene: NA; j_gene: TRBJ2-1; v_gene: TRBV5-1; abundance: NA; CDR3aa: CASRSVNEQFF; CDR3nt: TGCGCCAGCAGAAGCGTCAATGAGCAGTTCTTC
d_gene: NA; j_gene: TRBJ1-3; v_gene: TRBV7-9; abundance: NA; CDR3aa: CASSLMGIDTIYF; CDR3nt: TGTGCCAGCAGCTTGATGGGAATCGACACCATATATTTT
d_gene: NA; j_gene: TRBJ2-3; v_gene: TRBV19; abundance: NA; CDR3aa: CASSFQSTDTQYF; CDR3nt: TGTGCCAGTAGTTTTCAAAGCACAGATACGCAGTATTTT
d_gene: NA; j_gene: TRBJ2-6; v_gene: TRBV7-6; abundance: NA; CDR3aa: CASSFVTGANVLTF; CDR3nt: TGTGCCAGCAGCTTCGTCACCGGGGCCAACGTCCTGACTTTC
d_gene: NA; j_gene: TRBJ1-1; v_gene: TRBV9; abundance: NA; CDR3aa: CASSVRADGTEAFF; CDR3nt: TGTGCCAGCAGCGTCAGGGCAGATGGGACTGAAGCTTTCTTT
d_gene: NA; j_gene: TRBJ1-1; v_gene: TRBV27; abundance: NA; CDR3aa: CASSFRSGGTTEAFF; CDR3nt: TGTGCCAGCAGTTTTCGGTCCGGCGGTACCACTGAAGCTTTCTTT
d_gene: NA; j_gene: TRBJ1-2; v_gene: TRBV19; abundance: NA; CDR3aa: CASISPALPYGYTF; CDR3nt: TGTGCCAGTATTAGCCCCGCGCTTCCCTATGGCTACACCTTC
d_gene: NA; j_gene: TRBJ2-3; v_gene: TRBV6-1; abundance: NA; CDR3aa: CASIPGAGRTDTQYF; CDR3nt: TGTGCCAGCATCCCGGGTGCGGGACGCACAGATACGCAGTATTTT
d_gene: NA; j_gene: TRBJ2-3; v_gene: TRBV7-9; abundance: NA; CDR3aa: CASSGGQNQMRDTQYF; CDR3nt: TGTGCCAGCAGCGGAGGACAGAACCAGATGAGGGATACGCAGTATTTT
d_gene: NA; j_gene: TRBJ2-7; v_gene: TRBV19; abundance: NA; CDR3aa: CASSIRTADYEQYF; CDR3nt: TGTGCCAGTAGTATTCGGACAGCCGACTACGAGCAGTACTTC
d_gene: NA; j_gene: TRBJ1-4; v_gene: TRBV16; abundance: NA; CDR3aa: CASSQIGQKLFF; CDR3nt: TGTGCCAGCAGCCAAATCGGGCAAAAACTGTTTTTT
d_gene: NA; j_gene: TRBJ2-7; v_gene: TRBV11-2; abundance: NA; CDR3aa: CASSVGRDYEQYF; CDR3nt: TGTGCCAGCAGCGTGGGACGGGACTACGAGCAGTACTTC
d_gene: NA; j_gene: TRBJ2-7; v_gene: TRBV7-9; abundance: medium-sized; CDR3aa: CASSSGWGDIDYEQYF; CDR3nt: TGTGCCAGCAGCTCAGGGTGGGGGGACATAGACTACGAGCAGTACTTC
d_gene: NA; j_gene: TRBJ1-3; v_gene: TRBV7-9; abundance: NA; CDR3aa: CASSPPTGTSGNTIYF; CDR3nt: TGTGCCAGCAGCCCTCCAACAGGAACCTCTGGAAACACCATATATTTT
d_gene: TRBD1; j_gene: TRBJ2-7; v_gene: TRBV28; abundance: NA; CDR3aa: CASTHGRGGFYEQYF; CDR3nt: TGTGCCAGCACCCATGGGAGAGGGGGCTTCTACGAGCAGTACTTC
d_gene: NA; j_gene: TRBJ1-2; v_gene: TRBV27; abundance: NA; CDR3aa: CASSLYQVAGNYGYTF; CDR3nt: TGTGCCAGCAGTTTATATCAGGTCGCGGGGAACTATGGCTACACCTTC
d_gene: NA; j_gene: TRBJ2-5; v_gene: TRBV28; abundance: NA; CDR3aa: CASSFFGEETQYF; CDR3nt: TGTGCCAGCAGTTTTTTTGGGGAGGAGACCCAGTACTTC
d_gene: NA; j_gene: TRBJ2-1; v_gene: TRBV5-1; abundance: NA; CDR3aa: CASRHGFINEQFF; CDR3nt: TGCGCCAGCAGACATGGATTCATCAATGAGCAGTTCTTC
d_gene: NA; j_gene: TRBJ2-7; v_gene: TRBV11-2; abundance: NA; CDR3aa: CASSAQTQSGSYEQYF; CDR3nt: TGTGCCAGCAGCGCCCAGACGCAATCGGGCTCCTACGAGCAGTACTTC
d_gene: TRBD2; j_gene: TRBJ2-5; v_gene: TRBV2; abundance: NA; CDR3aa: CASSEDRVSGGPGETQYF; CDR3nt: TGTGCCAGCAGTGAAGATAGGGTTAGCGGGGGGCCTGGAGAGACCCAGTACTTC
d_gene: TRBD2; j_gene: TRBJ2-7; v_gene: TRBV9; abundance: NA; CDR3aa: CASSASPSGSYEQYF; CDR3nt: TGTGCCAGCAGCGCCTCCCCTAGCGGGAGTTACGAGCAGTACTTC
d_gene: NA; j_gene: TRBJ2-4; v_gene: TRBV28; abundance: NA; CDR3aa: CASSLGRDSRDF; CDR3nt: TGTGCCAGCAGTTTAGGTCGGGACTCCCGGGACTTC